The following is a T cell receptor beta chain sequence with its context. Its matching antigen is unknown. This record belongs to a study of graft-versus-host responses after intestinal transplantation. Study background: Recipients underwent multivisceral, liver-intestinal, or isolated intestinal transplants. Anti-thymocyte globulin served as induction for all recipients, who then took tacrolimus and steroids for 2 to 4 years. Findings and limits, study-wide: Recipient marrow contained GvH clones, some of which appeared first in ileum or blood. Early HvG declines after transplant were associated with peak circulating GvH clone levels.

This CDR3 comprises 15 residues. Germline V lookup: CDR1 SGDLS, CDR2 YYNGEE. The J segment lost 4 bases and the V segment lost 4 bases, leaving 10 bases of the junction unmatched. Clones were read by immunoSEQ multiplex PCR, and TCRdb kept only the in-frame ones, dropping some. The sample records over 100,000 clones, around 92% being singletons. J is TRBJ2-5 and V is TRBV9; 7 bases agree with TRBD2. The sample in question was unstimulated CD8+ T cells sorted from spleen or lymph node cells, obtained before transplant. This clonotype was obtained from a human donor who was the organ donor for an intestinal transplant. CDR3 coding DNA: TGTGCCAGCAGCCACTTGGATTCTAGCGGAGAGACCCAGTACTTC. Translation gives CASSHLDSSGETQYF.